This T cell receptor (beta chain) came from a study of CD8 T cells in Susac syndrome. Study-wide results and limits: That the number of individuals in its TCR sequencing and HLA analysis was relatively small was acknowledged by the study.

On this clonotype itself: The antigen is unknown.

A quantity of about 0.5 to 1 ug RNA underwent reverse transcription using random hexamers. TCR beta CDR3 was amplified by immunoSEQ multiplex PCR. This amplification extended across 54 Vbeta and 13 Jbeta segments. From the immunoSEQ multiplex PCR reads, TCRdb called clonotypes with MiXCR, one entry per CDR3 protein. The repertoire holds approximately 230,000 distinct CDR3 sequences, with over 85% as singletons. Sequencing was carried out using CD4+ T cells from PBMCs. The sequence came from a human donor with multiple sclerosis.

The CDR3 nucleotides read TGTGCCAGCAGCCCGCGATCTGTCCAAGAGACCCAGTACTTC. Residues: CASSPRSVQETQYF. The genes are TRBV7-9 and TRBJ2-5; D is unclear. The CDR3 extends over 14 amino acids. Germline V gives CDR1 SEHNR, CDR2 FQNEAQ (reference sequence). Trimming took off 5 bases at V and 1 base at J, with 11 bases between the two ends.